This T cell receptor (beta chain) derives from a study of CD8+CD57+ T cells in acquired aplastic anemia. Study as a whole: Roughly 3 ug was the average amount of DNA from sorted CD4+ and CD8+ cells.

Germline lookup yields CDR1 LNHNV and CDR2 YYDKDF (reference sequence). The CDR3 runs to 14 residues. Genomic DNA served as template for TCR beta VDJ and CDR3 profiling. Each CDR3 protein gets one entry after TCRdb re-called the reads with MiXCR. The table includes under 250,000 distinct CDR3 sequences, around half detected once. The table lists this clonotype with a few counts. A junction end diverges from the germline sequence, so it may reflect a read error. Individuals selected for sequencing had exhibited CD8+CD57+ cell expansion on flow cytometry. Everyone among the patients had severe acquired aplastic anemia.

This TCR came from a human donor with aplastic anemia. Input material: sorted CD4+, CD8+, or CD8+CD57+ T cells (not recorded which) from PBMCs. This chain uses TRBV15 with TRBJ2-6; D might be TRBD1 (6 bases). The CDR3 loop is CATSRDRGYNTEAF. The CDR3 nucleotides are TGTGCCACCAGCAGAGACAGGGGCTACAACACTGAAGCTTTC.